Below, 32 T cell receptor beta chains from the same sample are listed, as sequenced in a study of cytomegalovirus exposure and HLA in healthy donors. PCR amplification relied on 60 Vbeta primers (plus 13 Jbeta primers). Profiling relied on immunoSEQ multiplex PCR, and the TCRdb table lists in-frame clones only, not all of them. Of 110,000 or so clones listed, roughly 70% are singletons. Material for sequencing was PBMCs. Receptors were obtained from a man between 18 and 35 years old in good health and CMV-seropositive.

This sequence joins TRBV5-6 and TRBJ1-6, with 7 bases aligning to TRBD1. The junction had 3 bases not matched to a gene; V was cut back by 3 bases and J by 6 bases. Germline V gene sequence: CDR1 SGHDT, CDR2 YYEEEE. This CDR3 comprises 14 residues. The CDR3 nucleotides are TGTGCCAGCAGCTCCCGGGACAGTAATTCACCCCTCCACTTT. Protein: CASSSRDSNSPLHF.

The chain joins TRBV5-1 to TRBJ2-7; D is perhaps TRBD2 (5 bases). Per germline, CDR1 SGHRS and CDR2 YFSETQ. Trimming shortened V by 1 base and J by 7 bases, and 33 bases separated the two germline ends. This CDR3 has 20 residues. The CDR3 bases are TGCGCCAGCAGCTTGTCTGCACCAAAGGCAGTTTTGGCCCTCCGAGGGGAGCAGTACTTC. Its protein is CASSLSAPKAVLALRGEQYF.

CDR3 in amino acids: CASSYSRDRVTEAFF. The CDR3 nucleotides are TGTGCCAGCAGTTACTCCCGGGACAGGGTAACTGAAGCTTTCTTT. The rearrangement links TRBV6-5 to TRBJ1-1; 9 bases fit TRBD1. J lost 5 bases, V lost 0 bases, and 4 bases had no gene match. There are 15 residues in the CDR3. Germline lookup yields CDR1 MNHEY and CDR2 SVGAGI.

The chain couples TRBV7-8 to TRBJ2-3; 7 bases are shared with TRBD2. The CDR3 sequence is 15 residues long. The germline CDR1 and CDR2 sequences are SGHVS and FQNEAQ. J lost 7 bases, V lost 5 bases, and 12 bases had no gene match. The CDR3, as DNA: TGTGCCAGCAGCATCCTCTGGACTAGTGCATATACGCAGTATTTT. Translation: CASSILWTSAYTQYF.

The chain combines TRBV7-2 with TRBJ1-2; 7 bases match TRBD1. The V and J ends lost 4 bases and 7 bases, in that order; junction bases with no gene match: 3. The CDR3 extends over 12 amino acids. Germline V gene lookup returns CDR1 SGHTA and CDR2 FQGNSA. The CDR3 coding sequence is TGTGCCAGCAGCTCACAGGGGTGTGGCTACACCTTC. Amino acids: CASSSQGCGYTF.

Only a few counts were recorded for this clone. This chain uses TRBV4-1 with TRBJ2-7, with D possibly TRBD2 on 5 matching bases. This CDR3 is built from 17 residues. Germline V CDR1 and CDR2: MGHRA, YSYEKL. The V gene lost 4 bases and the J gene lost 0 bases, with 19 bases spanning the gap. CDR3: CASSPKGGKKRSYEQYV. The CDR3 DNA reads TGCGCCAGCAGCCCCAAAGGAGGCAAAAAACGCTCCTACGAGCAGTACGTC.

By proportion, this clone is medium-sized. J is TRBJ2-2 and V is TRBV5-6; possible D gene TRBD2, 7 bases. CDR1 and CDR2 (germline): SGHDT, YYEEEE. This CDR3 spans 14 amino acids. Trimming shortened V by 6 bases and J by 6 bases, and 15 bases separated the two germline ends. The CDR3, as DNA: TGTGCCAGCACGGTCGGCGGGGGCCCCGGGGAGCTGTTTTTT. It is translated as CASTVGGGPGELFF.

The V and J genes are TRBV2 and TRBJ1-2, with D tentatively TRBD1 (6 bases). The CDR3 runs 13 residues. CDR1 SNHLY and CDR2 FYNNEI come from the germline V gene. Trimming cost V 6 bases and J 2 bases, with 10 bases left between them. Here the CDR3 reads CASRDSPNYGYTF. The CDR3 bases are TGTGCCAGCAGGGACAGTCCCAACTATGGCTACACCTTC.

This chain links TRBV11-2 with TRBJ2-3; 10 positions agree with TRBD2. V shed 5 bases, J shed 4 bases, and the junction held 9 bases outside the gene matches. This CDR3 contains 16 residues. Germline lookup yields CDR1 SGHAT and CDR2 FQNNGV. The CDR3 protein is CASSLRSGGAPDTQYF. CDR3 DNA sequence: TGTGCCAGCAGCCTCCGCAGCGGGGGGGCCCCAGATACGCAGTATTTT.

The chain carries TRBV5-1 and TRBJ1-2; weak D call: TRBD1 (5 bases). V dropped 4 bases and J dropped 8 bases, with 18 bases sitting between them. In germline, CDR1 is SGHRS, CDR2 YFSETQ. The CDR3 is made up of 14 amino acids. CDR3 bases: TGCGCCAGCAGCCCTGACAGTCAACTGGGAGGCTACACCTTC. It is translated as CASSPDSQLGGYTF.

The CDR3 here is CAIRQNSGNTIYF. For the CDR3, the DNA is TGCGCCATTAGACAAAACTCTGGAAACACCATATATTTT. The V gene is TRBV10-2, the J gene TRBJ1-3; D remains unclear. Germline V lookup: CDR1 WSHSY, CDR2 SAAADI. The CDR3 loop spans 13 amino acids. The V end was cut by 10 bases, the J end by 0 bases, with 10 bases between.

This clone came up a few times. The gene calls are TRBV7-9 and TRBJ2-5, with D possibly being TRBD1 (5 bases). The CDR3 runs to 14 residues. V gave up 2 bases and J gave up 0 bases, with 7 bases separating them. The V gene's germline CDR1 is SEHNR and CDR2 FQNEAQ (reference sequence). This CDR3 is CASSLSGNQETQYF. CDR3 DNA: TGTGCCAGCAGCTTATCAGGGAACCAAGAGACCCAGTACTTC. Using reference TRBV7-9 and TRBJ2-5 for the parts outside the CDR3, the full variable domain is DTGVSQNPRHKITKRGQNVTFRCDPISEHNRLYWYRQTLGQGPEFLTYFQNEAQLEKSRLLSDRFSAERPKGSFSTLEIQRTEQGDSAMYLCASSLSGNQETQYFGPGTRLLVL.

The chain recombines TRBV7-6 with TRBJ2-7; 7 bases align to TRBD1. V was clipped by 0 bases and J by 4 bases; unmatched bases: 3. Germline assignment: CDR1 SGHVS and CDR2 FNYEAQ. The CDR3 consists of 14 residues. The CDR3: CASSLADRFYEQYF. Here the CDR3 DNA reads TGTGCCAGCAGCTTAGCGGACAGGTTTTACGAGCAGTACTTC.

This chain connects TRBV28 to TRBJ1-5; TRBD1 is a possible D gene (5 bases). Deletions cut 2 bases from V and 6 bases from J, with 23 bases between. The CDR3 runs 18 residues. Germline V CDR1 and CDR2: MDHEN, SYDVKM. The CDR3 region is CASSLQLMGGGLGQPQHF. For the CDR3, the DNA is TGTGCCAGCAGTTTACAGCTTATGGGGGGGGGTCTCGGTCAGCCCCAGCATTTT.

The J gene is TRBJ2-7, the V gene TRBV7-2; D might be TRBD1 (5 bases). The CDR3 has 13 amino acids. The germline CDR1 and CDR2 sequences are SGHTA and FQGNSA. Trimming cost V 1 base and J 6 bases, with 10 bases left between them. CDR3 region: CASSLDAGIEQYF. CDR3 in DNA: TGTGCCAGCAGCTTAGATGCAGGGATCGAGCAGTACTTC.

This chain links TRBV6-5 with TRBJ1-1; 7 bases agree with TRBD1. CDR1 is MNHEY, CDR2 SVGAGI, per germline. The CDR3 runs 13 residues. The junction had 12 bases not matched to a gene; V was cut back by 10 bases and J by 7 bases. The CDR3: CATGGTDGFEAFF. CDR3 nucleotide sequence: TGTGCCACAGGAGGGACAGACGGATTTGAAGCTTTCTTT.

The chain has TRBV19 and TRBJ2-1; D is unresolved. The germline gives CDR1 LNHDA, CDR2 SQIVND (reference sequence). V shed 1 base and J shed 1 base, with 8 bases lying between them. CDR3 length: 15 amino acids. CDR3 sequence: CASSIVDGSYNEQFF. The DNA of the CDR3 is TGTGCCAGTAGTATAGTTGACGGGTCCTACAATGAGCAGTTCTTC.

The chain has TRBV30 and TRBJ1-6, with a possible D match to TRBD1 (5 bases). Germline V lookup: CDR1 GTSNPN, CDR2 SVGIG (reference sequence). The CDR3 has 13 residues. Deletions cut 4 bases from V and 8 bases from J, with 12 bases between. The CDR3 bases are TGTGCCTGGAAGCGGGGGGTTGATTCACCCCTCCACTTT. It translates to CAWKRGVDSPLHF.

This chain links TRBV5-1 with TRBJ2-5, with TRBD1 matching 11 bases. Near its end, the DNA agrees better with TRBJ2-7, so the J call may be wrong. The germline V gene has CDR1 SGHRS and CDR2 YFSETQ. The CDR3 covers 14 residues. CDR3 DNA sequence: TGCGCCAGCATGCCGGGACAGGGGGGCTACGAGCAGTACTTC. Translation: CASMPGQGGYEQYF.

This chain connects TRBV19 to TRBJ1-1; D is unresolved. The CDR3 runs 13 residues. Germline V gene data show CDR1 as LNHDA and CDR2 as SQIVND (reference sequence). Trimming stripped 3 bases from V and 4 bases from J, with 9 bases between. CDR3 sequence (DNA): TGTGCCAGTAGTATGGCATTTGGCACTGAAGCTTTCTTT. Residues: CASSMAFGTEAFF.

To note about this clone: Other DNA sequences in the sample encode the same CDR3. The chain carries TRBV18 and TRBJ2-5; TRBD1 matches at 10 bases. The germline gives CDR1 KGHSH, CDR2 LQKENI. V was clipped by 3 bases and J by 3 bases; unmatched bases: 1. The CDR3 has 14 amino acids. The CDR3 protein is CASSPGTGEETQYF. CDR3 nucleotide sequence: TGTGCCAGCTCACCCGGGACAGGGGAAGAGACCCAGTACTTC.

This clone was observed a handful of times. This chain uses TRBV5-8 with TRBJ2-5; 11 bases align to TRBD2. V lost 4 bases to trimming and J lost 2 bases; unmatched junction nucleotides: 4. This CDR3 region has 15 residues. Per germline, CDR1 SGHTS and CDR2 YDEGEE. CDR3 sequence (DNA): TGTGCCAGCAGCACCTTAGCGGGGGGGCAAGAGACCCAGTACTTC. Encoded protein: CASSTLAGGQETQYF.

The genes are TRBV2 and TRBJ1-5; the D gene is possibly TRBD1 (6 bases). In germline, CDR1 is SNHLY, CDR2 FYNNEI. V dropped 6 bases and J dropped 1 base, with 10 bases sitting between them. This CDR3 spans 14 amino acids. The chain's CDR3 is CASSRTVSNQPQHF. DNA of the CDR3: TGTGCCAGCAGCAGGACAGTAAGCAATCAGCCCCAGCATTTT.

CDR3 amino acids: CASSRDRRGETQYF. The DNA for the CDR3 is TGTGCCAGCAGTAGGGACAGGCGGGGAGAGACCCAGTACTTC. This rearrangement joins TRBV2 to TRBJ2-5; 8 positions match TRBD1. CDR3 size: 14 residues. CDR1 and CDR2 (germline): SNHLY, FYNNEI. With V trimmed by 5 bases and J by 4 bases, 6 bases remained unmatched. The variable domain in full, with the rest retrieved from reference TRBV2 and TRBJ2-5, is EPEVTQTPSHQVTQMGQEVILRCVPISNHLYFYWYRQILGQKVEFLVSFYNNEISEKSEIFDDQFSVERPDGSNFTLKIRSTKLEDSAMYFCASSRDRRGETQYFGPGTRLLVL.

CDR3 in amino acids: CASSLTRGEHQPQHF. CDR3 coding DNA: TGTGCCAGCAGCTTAACCAGGGGTGAGCATCAGCCCCAGCATTTT. The V gene is TRBV11-2, the J gene TRBJ1-5, with D possibly being TRBD1 (6 bases). From germline, CDR1 is SGHAT and CDR2 FQNNGV. Trimming left V 2 bases short and J 5 bases short, with 13 bases between. The CDR3 totals 15 residues.

A single count supports this clone. This sequence joins TRBV6-1 and TRBJ1-2, with 7 positions matching TRBD1. The germline CDR1 and CDR2 sequences are MNHNS and SASEGT. The CDR3 spans 13 residues. J was trimmed by 8 bases and V by 5 bases; bases with no gene match: 8. The DNA of the CDR3 is TGTGCCAGCAGTCCGACAGGGCTCGGGGGCTACACCTTC. Translated: CASSPTGLGGYTF.

V usage is TRBV5-1 and J usage is TRBJ2-7; 7 bases map to TRBD1. The germline CDR1 and CDR2 sequences are SGHRS and YFSETQ. J lost 3 bases, V lost 5 bases, and 8 bases had no gene match. The CDR3 extends over 14 amino acids. This chain's CDR3 is CASRSTGLGYEQYF. CDR3 nucleotides: TGCGCCAGCAGGTCGACAGGGTTGGGCTACGAGCAGTACTTC.

This clone was observed a few times. The chain couples TRBV28 to TRBJ1-5, with D maybe TRBD1 (5 bases). The V and J ends lost 3 bases and 1 base respectively, with 13 bases between them. CDR3 size: 16 residues. Germline V CDR1 and CDR2: MDHEN, SYDVKM. The CDR3 loop reads CASSLSGGTSNQPQHF. In nucleotides, the CDR3 is TGTGCCAGCAGTTTGAGCGGGGGGACCAGCAATCAGCCCCAGCATTTT.

The gene calls are TRBV5-1 and TRBJ1-4; 7 bases fit TRBD1. The germline gives CDR1 SGHRS, CDR2 YFSETQ. V lost 4 bases and J lost 0; bases outside the gene matches: 12. This CDR3 has 18 residues. The CDR3 spells CASSTSGQNLATNEKLFF. CDR3 nucleotides: TGCGCCAGCAGCACTTCGGGACAGAACCTTGCAACTAATGAAAAACTGTTTTTT.

This chain links TRBV6-5 with TRBJ1-1, with 9 bases fitting TRBD1. This CDR3 contains 15 residues. The V and J ends lost 2 bases and 5 bases, in that order; junction bases with no gene match: 6. CDR1 and CDR2 from the germline V gene are MNHEY and SVGAGI. The CDR3 DNA follows: TGTGCCAGCAGTTACGACAGGGGGAGGGGGACTGAAGCTTTCTTT. Translation: CASSYDRGRGTEAFF.

V is TRBV11-2 and J is TRBJ2-2; maybe TRBD2 (5 bases). The CDR3 covers 16 residues. Trimming stripped 2 bases from V and 5 bases from J, with 15 bases between. The V gene's germline CDR1 is SGHAT and CDR2 FQNNGV. The CDR3 here is CASSLFKSEGTGELFF. The CDR3 nucleotides read TGTGCCAGCAGCTTATTTAAGAGCGAGGGAACCGGGGAGCTGTTTTTT. The full variable domain, its missing parts supplied by reference TRBV11-2 and TRBJ2-2, is EAGVAQSPRYKIIEKRQSVAFWCNPISGHATLYWYQQILGQGPKLLIQFQNNGVVDDSQLPKDRFSAERLKGVDSTLKIQPAKLEDSAVYLCASSLFKSEGTGELFFGEGSRLTVL.

The chain is built from TRBV30 and TRBJ1-6; no definite D call. From germline, CDR1 is GTSNPN and CDR2 SVGIG (reference sequence). V dropped 4 bases and J dropped 4 bases, with 8 bases sitting between them. CDR3 length: 13 amino acids. This chain's CDR3 is CAWTGQYNSPLHF. CDR3 nucleotides: TGTGCCTGGACTGGCCAATATAATTCACCCCTCCACTTT.